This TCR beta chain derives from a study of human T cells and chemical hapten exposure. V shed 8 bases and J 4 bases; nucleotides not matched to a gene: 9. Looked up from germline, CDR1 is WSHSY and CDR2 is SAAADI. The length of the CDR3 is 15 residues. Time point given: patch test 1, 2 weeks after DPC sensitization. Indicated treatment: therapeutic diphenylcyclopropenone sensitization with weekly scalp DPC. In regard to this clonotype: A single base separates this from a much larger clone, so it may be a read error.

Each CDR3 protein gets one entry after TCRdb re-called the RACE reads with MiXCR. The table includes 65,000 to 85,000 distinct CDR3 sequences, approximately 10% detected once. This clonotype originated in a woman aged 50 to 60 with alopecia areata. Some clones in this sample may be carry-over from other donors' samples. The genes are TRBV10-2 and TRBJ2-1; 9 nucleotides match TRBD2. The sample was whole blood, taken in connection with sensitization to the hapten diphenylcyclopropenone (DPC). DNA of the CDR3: TGCGCCAGCCGGAGTGGGACTAGCATGTACAATGAGCAGTTCTTC. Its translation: CASRSGTSMYNEQFF.